This TCR beta chain was captured by sequencing in a study of cytomegalovirus exposure and HLA in healthy donors. Study findings and constraints: A later analysis linked about 17,000 TCR beta sequences to HLA alleles at 0.05 false discovery rate.

It was with 60 Vbeta and 13 Jbeta primers that the PCR ran. Some clones are missing from TCRdb's copy, which holds only in-frame ones; the method was immunoSEQ multiplex PCR. The sample gives tens of thousands of clones, 78% of which show up once; roughly 8.9% is in the top ten. Points on this clone: Its cognate antigen is unknown.

Trimming removed 4 bases at V and 3 bases at J, with 10 bases between. This CDR3 has 15 residues. CDR1 and CDR2 from the germline V gene are MNHNS and SASEGT. In nominal health when sampled, donors likely had unrecorded immune exposures nonetheless. Sequencing used PBMCs. The sequence was obtained from a woman between 40 and 50 years old in good health and CMV-seropositive. The chain is built from TRBV6-1 and TRBJ1-6; D unresolved. The CDR3 DNA follows: TGTGCCAGCAGTGTTTCAGCGGGCTATAATTCACCCCTCCACTTT. Translated, it gives CASSVSAGYNSPLHF.